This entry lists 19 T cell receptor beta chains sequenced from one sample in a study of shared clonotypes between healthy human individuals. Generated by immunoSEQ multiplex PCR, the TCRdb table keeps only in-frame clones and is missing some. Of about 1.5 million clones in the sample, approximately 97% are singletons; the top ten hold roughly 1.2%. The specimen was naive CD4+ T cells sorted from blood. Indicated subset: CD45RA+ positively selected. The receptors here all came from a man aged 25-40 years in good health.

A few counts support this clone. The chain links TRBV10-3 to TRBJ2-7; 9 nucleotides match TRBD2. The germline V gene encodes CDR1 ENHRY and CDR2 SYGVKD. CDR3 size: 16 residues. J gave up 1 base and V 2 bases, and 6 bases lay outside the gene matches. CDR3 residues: CAISETKREASYEQYF. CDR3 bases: TGTGCCATCAGTGAGACTAAGCGGGAGGCGTCCTACGAGCAGTACTTC.

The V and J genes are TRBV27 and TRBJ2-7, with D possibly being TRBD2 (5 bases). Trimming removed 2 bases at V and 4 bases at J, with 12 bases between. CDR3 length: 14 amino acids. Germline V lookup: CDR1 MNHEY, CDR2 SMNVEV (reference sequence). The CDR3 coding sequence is TGTGCCAGCAGTTTACGTCGCGGCGGGTACGAGCAGTACTTC. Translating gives CASSLRRGGYEQYF.

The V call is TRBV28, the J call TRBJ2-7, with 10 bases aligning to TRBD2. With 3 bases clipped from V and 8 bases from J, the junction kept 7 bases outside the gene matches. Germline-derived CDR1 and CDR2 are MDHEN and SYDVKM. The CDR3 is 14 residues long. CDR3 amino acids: CASSFLAGASQQYF. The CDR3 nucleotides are TGTGCCAGCAGTTTTCTAGCGGGAGCGAGCCAGCAGTACTTC.

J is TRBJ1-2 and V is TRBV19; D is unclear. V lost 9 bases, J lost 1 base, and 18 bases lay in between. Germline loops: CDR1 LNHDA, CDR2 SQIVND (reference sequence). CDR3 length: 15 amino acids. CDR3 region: CASTFGRPFNYGYTF. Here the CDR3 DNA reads TGTGCCAGCACCTTTGGGAGGCCCTTTAACTATGGCTACACCTTC.

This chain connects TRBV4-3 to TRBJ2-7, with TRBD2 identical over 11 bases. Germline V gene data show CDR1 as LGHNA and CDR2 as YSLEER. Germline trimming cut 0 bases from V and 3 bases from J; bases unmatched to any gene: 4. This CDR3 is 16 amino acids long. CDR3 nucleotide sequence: TGCGCCAGCAGCCAAGATTCCCTAGCGGGAGGCTACGAGCAGTACTTC. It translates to CASSQDSLAGGYEQYF.

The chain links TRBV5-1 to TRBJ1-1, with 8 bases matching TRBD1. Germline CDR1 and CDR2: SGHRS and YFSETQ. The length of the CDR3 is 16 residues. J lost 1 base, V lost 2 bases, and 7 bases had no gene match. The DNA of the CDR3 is TGCGCCAGCAGCTTAATAATGACAGGGGAGAACACTGAAGCTTTCTTT. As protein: CASSLIMTGENTEAFF.

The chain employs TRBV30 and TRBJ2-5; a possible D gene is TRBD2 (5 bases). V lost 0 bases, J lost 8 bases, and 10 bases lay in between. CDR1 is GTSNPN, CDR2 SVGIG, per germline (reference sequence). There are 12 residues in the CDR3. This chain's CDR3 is CAWSVASLTQYF. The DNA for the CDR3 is TGTGCCTGGAGTGTGGCTAGCTTAACCCAGTACTTC.

The CDR3 spells CASSPLNYGYTF. The CDR3 bases are TGTGCCAGCAGTCCCCTCAACTATGGCTACACCTTC. The chain is built from TRBV6-6 and TRBJ1-2; unclear D gene. The CDR3 has 12 residues. The germline V gene has CDR1 MNHNY and CDR2 SVGAGI (reference sequence). V lost 5 bases to trimming and J lost 2 bases, with 6 bases between them.

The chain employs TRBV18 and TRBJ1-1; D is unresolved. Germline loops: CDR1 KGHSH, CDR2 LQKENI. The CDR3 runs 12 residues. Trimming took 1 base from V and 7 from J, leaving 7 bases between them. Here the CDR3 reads CASSPLGREAFF. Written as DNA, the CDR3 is TGTGCCAGCTCACCACTTGGTCGTGAAGCTTTCTTT. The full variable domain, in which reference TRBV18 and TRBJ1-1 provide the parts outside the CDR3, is NAGVMQNPRHLVRRRGQEARLRCSPMKGHSHVYWYRQLPEEGLKFMVYLQKENIIDESGMPKERFSAEFPKEGPSILRIQQVVRGDSAAYFCASSPLGREAFFGQGTRLTVV.

CDR3 region: CASSSDRAQPQHF. The CDR3 DNA reads TGTGCCAGCAGCTCTGACAGGGCTCAGCCCCAGCATTTT. V gene TRBV5-8 combines with J gene TRBJ1-5, with TRBD1 matching over 7 bases. In germline, CDR1 is SGHTS, CDR2 YDEGEE. The CDR3 runs to 13 residues. J was trimmed by 6 bases and V by 3 bases; bases with no gene match: 3.

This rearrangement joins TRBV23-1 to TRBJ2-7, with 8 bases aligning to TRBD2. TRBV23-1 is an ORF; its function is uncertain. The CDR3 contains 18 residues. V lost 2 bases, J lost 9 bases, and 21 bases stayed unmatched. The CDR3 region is CASSQLGASGLCWLGQYF. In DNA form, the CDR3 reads TGCGCCAGCAGTCAACTGGGTGCTAGCGGGTTGTGCTGGCTTGGGCAGTACTTC.

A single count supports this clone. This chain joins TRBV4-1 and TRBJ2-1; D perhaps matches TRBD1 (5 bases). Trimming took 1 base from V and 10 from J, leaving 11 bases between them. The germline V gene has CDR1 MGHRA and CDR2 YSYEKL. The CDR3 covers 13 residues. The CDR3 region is CASSQGPSGEQFF. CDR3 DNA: TGCGCCAGCAGCCAAGGGCCTTCAGGGGAGCAGTTCTTC.

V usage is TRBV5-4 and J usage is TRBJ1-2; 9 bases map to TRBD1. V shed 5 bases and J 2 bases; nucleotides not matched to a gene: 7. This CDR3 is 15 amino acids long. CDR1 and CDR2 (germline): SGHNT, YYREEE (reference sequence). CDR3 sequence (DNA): TGTGCCAGCAGGCAAACCGGGACAGGGAACTATGGCTACACCTTC. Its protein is CASRQTGTGNYGYTF.

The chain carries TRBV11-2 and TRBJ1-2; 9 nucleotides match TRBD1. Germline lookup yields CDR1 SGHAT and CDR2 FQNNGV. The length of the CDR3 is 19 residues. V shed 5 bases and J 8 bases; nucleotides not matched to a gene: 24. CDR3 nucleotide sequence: TGTGCCAGCAGCCCTAAGACCGGGACAGGGATCCCATTTTGGAGGGGCTACACCTTC. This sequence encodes CASSPKTGTGIPFWRGYTF.

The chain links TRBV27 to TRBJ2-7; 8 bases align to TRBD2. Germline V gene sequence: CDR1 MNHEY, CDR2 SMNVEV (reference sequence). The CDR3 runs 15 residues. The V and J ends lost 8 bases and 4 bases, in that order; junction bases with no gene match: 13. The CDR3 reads CASSVISGTVYEQYF. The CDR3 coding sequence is TGTGCCAGCTCCGTAATTAGCGGGACGGTATACGAGCAGTACTTC.

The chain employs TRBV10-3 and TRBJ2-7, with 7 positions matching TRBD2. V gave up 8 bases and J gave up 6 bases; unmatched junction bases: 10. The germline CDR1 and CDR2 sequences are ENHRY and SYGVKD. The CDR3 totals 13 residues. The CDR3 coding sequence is TGTGCCATCCTCGGAACCGGGGGGACCGAGCAGTACTTC. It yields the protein CAILGTGGTEQYF.

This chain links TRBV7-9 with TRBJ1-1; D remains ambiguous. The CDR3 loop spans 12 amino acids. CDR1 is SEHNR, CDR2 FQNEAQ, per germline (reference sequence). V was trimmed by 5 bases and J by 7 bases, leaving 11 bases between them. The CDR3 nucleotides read TGTGCCAGCAGCCCAGGACGGTATGAAGCTTTCTTT. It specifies CASSPGRYEAFF.

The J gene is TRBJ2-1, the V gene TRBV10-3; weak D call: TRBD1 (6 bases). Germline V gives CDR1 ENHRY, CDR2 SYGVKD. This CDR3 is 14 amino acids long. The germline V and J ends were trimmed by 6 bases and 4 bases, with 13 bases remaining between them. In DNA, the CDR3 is TGTGCCATCAGCCCGGGACAAATTTACAATGAGCAGTTCTTC. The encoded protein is CAISPGQIYNEQFF.

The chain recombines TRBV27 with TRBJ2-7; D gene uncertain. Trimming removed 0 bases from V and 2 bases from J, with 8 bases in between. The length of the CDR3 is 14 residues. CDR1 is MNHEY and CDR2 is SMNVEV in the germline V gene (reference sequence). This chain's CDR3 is CASSLSGVPYEQYF. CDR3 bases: TGTGCCAGCAGTTTATCTGGGGTCCCCTACGAGCAGTACTTC.